This T cell receptor (beta chain) was captured by sequencing in a study of blood T cell repertoires in COVID-19. About the research overall: Sample material is recorded as cDNA or gDNA derived from T cells, B-cell-depleted T cells, or PBMCs.

CDR3 length equals 14 residues. Germline lookup yields CDR1 SEHNR and CDR2 FQNEAQ (reference sequence). The V end was cut by 6 bases, the J end by 4 bases, with 15 bases between. As originally analysed: Estimated nucleated cell counts came from reference gene primer amplification. Assay: immunoSEQ multiplex PCR; the TCRdb copy retains only in-frame clones and omits some. That table furnishes V, J and clone size, whereas the DNA furnished D and trimming. Of approximately 210,000 clones in the sample, 65% to 85% were seen once. Individuals drawn from 24 US areas were roughly 18 to 95 years old. The clonotype originates from a man in his thirties or forties with acute COVID-19. The chain couples TRBV7-9 to TRBJ2-5; weak D call: TRBD2 (6 bases). The sequenced sample was PBMCs or T cells enriched from blood (not recorded which). CDR3: CASSLGGRLETQYF. For the CDR3, the DNA is TGTGCCAGCAGTCTGGGGGGAAGGTTAGAGACCCAGTACTTC.